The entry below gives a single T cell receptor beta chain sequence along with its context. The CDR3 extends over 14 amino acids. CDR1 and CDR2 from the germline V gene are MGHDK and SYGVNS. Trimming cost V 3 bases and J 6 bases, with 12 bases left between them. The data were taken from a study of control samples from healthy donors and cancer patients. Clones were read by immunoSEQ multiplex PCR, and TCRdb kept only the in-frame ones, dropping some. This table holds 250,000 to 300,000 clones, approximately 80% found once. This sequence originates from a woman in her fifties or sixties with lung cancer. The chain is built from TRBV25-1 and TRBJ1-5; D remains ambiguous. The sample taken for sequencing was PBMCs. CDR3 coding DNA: TGTGCCAGCAGTGATCCCGGGGAGCGTCAGCCCCAGCATTTT. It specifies CASSDPGERQPQHF.